One sample yielded the 27 T cell receptor beta chains listed below, sequenced in a study of blood T cell repertoires in COVID-19. This table comes from immunoSEQ multiplex PCR, and its TCRdb copy is limited to in-frame clones, with some not included. The sample includes approximately 350,000 clones, 80% to 90% of them seen just once. The specimen sequenced was peripheral blood. These receptors all come from a woman aged 60-75 years with COVID-19, enrolled during active disease.

The table lists this clone with a count of one. This chain links TRBV4-3 with TRBJ2-7; perhaps TRBD2 as D (5 bases). Germline CDR1 and CDR2: LGHNA and YSLEER. V was clipped by 0 bases and J by 3 bases, with 15 bases between them. CDR3 length equals 16 residues. The CDR3 spells CASSQDLGRTDYEQYF. The CDR3 nucleotides are TGCGCCAGCAGCCAAGATCTGGGGAGAACGGACTACGAGCAGTACTTC.

The chain couples TRBV2 to TRBJ2-5; the match to TRBD2 covers 8 bases. With V trimmed by 3 bases and J by 4 bases, 10 bases remained unmatched. From germline, CDR1 is SNHLY and CDR2 FYNNEI. This CDR3 has 16 amino acids. CDR3 coding DNA: TGTGCCAGCAGTGAGATGACGGGGGGGCCGAGAGAGACCCAGTACTTC. This sequence encodes CASSEMTGGPRETQYF.

A few counts support this clone. J is TRBJ1-2 and V is TRBV12-5; no firm D call. V was clipped by 7 bases and J by 0 bases, with 12 bases between them. Germline CDR1 reads LGHNT; CDR2 reads FRNRAP. The CDR3 contains 14 residues. CDR3 sequence: CASAPGPTNYGYTF. CDR3 bases: TGTGCTAGTGCCCCTGGGCCCACTAACTATGGCTACACCTTC.

The V call is TRBV19, the J call TRBJ2-7, with D perhaps matching TRBD2 (6 bases). The CDR3 extends over 14 amino acids. From germline, CDR1 is LNHDA and CDR2 SQIVND (reference sequence). V shed 1 base and J shed 4 bases, with 11 bases lying between them. The CDR3 reads CASSIVAREYEQYF. The DNA for the CDR3 is TGTGCCAGTAGTATAGTCGCCCGGGAGTACGAGCAGTACTTC.

This chain connects TRBV3-1 (or the pseudogene TRBV3-2) to TRBJ2-2; D may be TRBD2 (5 bases). The CDR3 spans 13 residues. Per the germline V gene, CDR1 is LGHDT and CDR2 is YNNKEL (reference sequence). V lost 2 bases, J lost 5 bases, and 6 bases lay in between. The CDR3: CASSQRTTGELFF. The CDR3 nucleotides read TGTGCCAGCAGCCAACGGACTACCGGGGAGCTGTTTTTT.

The chain carries TRBV7-6 and TRBJ1-2; TRBD1 aligns across 10 bases. This CDR3 region has 14 residues. CDR1 is SGHVS, CDR2 FNYEAQ, per germline. Trimming cost V 4 bases and J 2 bases; bases outside gene matches: 1. CDR3 nucleotides: TGTGCCAGCAGCTCGGGACAGGGGAACTATGGCTACACCTTC. Translation: CASSSGQGNYGYTF.

This rearrangement joins TRBV18 to TRBJ1-1; no definite D call. Trimming removed 2 bases at V and 0 bases at J, with 10 bases between. The germline V gene has CDR1 KGHSH and CDR2 LQKENI. There are 15 residues in the CDR3. CDR3 nucleotides: TGTGCCAGCTCACCAGTCGGGGTAGTGAACACTGAAGCTTTCTTT. Encoded protein: CASSPVGVVNTEAFF.

V is TRBV9 and J is TRBJ1-5; TRBD1 might be the D (6 bases). CDR3 length: 15 residues. Germline V gives CDR1 SGDLS, CDR2 YYNGEE. The V gene lost 4 bases and the J gene lost 0 bases, with 11 bases spanning the gap. CDR3 amino acids: CASSPTGYSNQPQHF. For the CDR3, the DNA is TGTGCCAGCAGCCCTACAGGGTATAGCAATCAGCCCCAGCATTTT.

The V gene is TRBV6-6, the J gene TRBJ1-2, with 7 positions matching TRBD1. CDR1 and CDR2 from the germline V gene are MNHNY and SVGAGI (reference sequence). Trimming at V came to 6 bases and at J to 2 bases, leaving 9 bases not matched to a gene. CDR3 length: 15 residues. The CDR3 spells CASSYGGGRNYGYTF. Written as DNA, the CDR3 is TGTGCCAGCAGCTACGGAGGGGGCCGGAACTATGGCTACACCTTC.

The V and J genes are TRBV5-1 and TRBJ1-2; D unresolved. The V end was cut by 4 bases, the J end by 6 bases, with 10 bases between. The CDR3 sequence is 12 residues long. Germline V gives CDR1 SGHRS, CDR2 YFSETQ. The CDR3 loop reads CASSAGEHGYTF. The CDR3 nucleotides read TGCGCCAGCAGCGCTGGGGAGCATGGCTACACCTTC.

The rearrangement joins TRBV7-9 to TRBJ2-3, with D maybe TRBD2 (5 bases). The CDR3 is 14 amino acids. With 2 bases removed from V and 2 bases from J, the gap between germline ends came to 8 bases. Per the germline V gene, CDR1 is SEHNR and CDR2 is FQNEAQ (reference sequence). CDR3: CASSLSGVTDTQYF. CDR3 nucleotides: TGTGCCAGCAGCTTATCCGGGGTCACAGATACGCAGTATTTT.

This rearrangement joins TRBV29-1 to TRBJ1-1; 7 bases agree with TRBD1. CDR3 length equals 11 residues. CDR1 and CDR2 (germline): SQVTM, ANQGSEA. After removal of 7 bases from V and 11 bases from J, the junction contained 10 bases not matched to a gene. The CDR3 spells CSAPRQGRAFF. The CDR3 DNA sequence: TGCAGCGCACCCCGACAGGGCCGCGCTTTCTTT. Full variable domain (missing parts from reference TRBV29-1 and TRBJ1-1): SAVISQKPSRDICQRGTSLTIQCQVDSQVTMMFWYRQQPGQSLTLIATANQGSEATYESGFVIDKFPISRPNLTFSTLTVSNMSPEDSSIYLCSAPRQGRAFFGQGTRLTVV.

This chain connects TRBV3-1 (or the pseudogene TRBV3-2) to TRBJ2-1; 9 bases map to TRBD2. V lost 5 bases to trimming and J lost 6 bases; unmatched junction nucleotides: 8. The CDR3 is made up of 15 amino acids. The germline CDR1 and CDR2 sequences are LGHDT and YNNKEL (reference sequence). This CDR3 is CASSARTSATNEQFF. CDR3 coding DNA: TGTGCCAGCAGCGCCAGGACTAGCGCGACCAATGAGCAGTTCTTC.

The CDR3 sequence is CASSSEGQGGNTGELFF. DNA for the CDR3: TGTGCCAGCAGTTCAGAGGGACAGGGAGGAAACACCGGGGAGCTGTTTTTT. The rearrangement uses TRBV27 and TRBJ2-2; 9 bases are a match to TRBD1. Germline assignment: CDR1 MNHEY and CDR2 SMNVEV (reference sequence). This CDR3 is 17 amino acids long. J was trimmed by 2 bases and V by 4 bases; bases with no gene match: 8.

J is TRBJ2-7 and V is TRBV7-9, with D perhaps matching TRBD2 (7 bases). This CDR3 is 16 amino acids long. Germline V lookup: CDR1 SEHNR, CDR2 FQNEAQ (reference sequence). V gave up 5 bases and J gave up 5 bases, with 22 bases separating them. This chain's CDR3 is CASSQYRDTGRDEQYF. DNA of the CDR3: TGTGCCAGCAGCCAATATCGGGACACAGGGAGGGACGAGCAGTACTTC.

As regards this clone: Other nucleotide sequences in the sample specify the same CDR3. For the CDR3, the DNA is TGCGCCAGCAGCTTGGGGCAGGGGGCGGATGGCTACACCTTC. Amino acids: CASSLGQGADGYTF. V usage is TRBV5-1 and J usage is TRBJ1-2, with 8 bases fitting TRBD1. The CDR3 is 14 residues long. The V gene's germline CDR1 is SGHRS and CDR2 YFSETQ. V was pared by 0 bases and J by 6 bases, with 4 bases of the junction left unmatched.

The chain employs TRBV30 and TRBJ2-1, with D maybe TRBD1 (6 bases). In germline, CDR1 is GTSNPN, CDR2 SVGIG (reference sequence). The CDR3 spans 12 residues. V was trimmed by 1 base and J by 10 bases, leaving 11 bases between them. The CDR3 region has the DNA TGTGCCTGGAGTGGGACAGCAAACGAGCAGTTCTTC. Amino acids: CAWSGTANEQFF.

This chain uses TRBV6-5 with TRBJ1-5; 8 bases match TRBD1. Losses at the gene ends were 11 bases for V and 7 bases for J; bases not matched to a gene: 10. This CDR3 is built from 13 residues. Looked up from germline, CDR1 is MNHEY and CDR2 is SVGAGI. CDR3 loop: CASQRRTGQPQHF. In DNA, the CDR3 is TGTGCCTCCCAGAGACGGACAGGGCAGCCCCAGCATTTT.

This chain joins TRBV5-6 and TRBJ1-2; tentatively, D is TRBD1 (6 bases). Germline V gene data show CDR1 as SGHDT and CDR2 as YYEEEE. Trimming removed 4 bases at V and 3 bases at J, with 16 bases between. The CDR3 is made up of 15 amino acids. For the CDR3, the DNA is TGTGCCAGCAGCATGACAGGAGCCGGGGACTATGGCTACACCTTC. It specifies CASSMTGAGDYGYTF.

This clone was observed once. The gene calls are TRBV19 and TRBJ1-1; possible D gene TRBD1, 5 bases. V lost 4 bases to trimming and J lost 1 base, with 10 bases between them. Germline V gene data show CDR1 as LNHDA and CDR2 as SQIVND (reference sequence). The CDR3 loop spans 14 amino acids. The CDR3, as DNA: TGTGCCAGTAGTACACGGGGGGAGAACACTGAAGCTTTCTTT. This gives the protein CASSTRGENTEAFF.

This clone was picked up one time. The chain joins TRBV5-1 to TRBJ2-2, with D possibly TRBD1 on 6 matching bases. The CDR3 length is 16 residues. Germline CDR1 reads SGHRS; CDR2 reads YFSETQ. V gave up 1 base and J gave up 6 bases, with 16 bases separating them. The CDR3 coding sequence is TGCGCCAGCAGCTTGCAGCCGACAGGACCAGCCGGGGAGCTGTTTTTT. It is translated as CASSLQPTGPAGELFF. The full variable domain, with the rest looked up from reference TRBV5-1 and TRBJ2-2, is KAGVTQTPRYLIKTRGQQVTLSCSPISGHRSVSWYQQTPGQGLQFLFEYFSETQRNKGNFPGRFSGRQFSNSRSEMNVSTLELGDSALYLCASSLQPTGPAGELFFGEGSRLTVL.

V is TRBV4-2 and J is TRBJ1-5, with D maybe TRBD1 (6 bases). This CDR3 comprises 15 residues. Between the trimmed V and J ends, which lost 5 bases and 6 bases, there was a span of 17 bases. Germline V gives CDR1 LGHNA, CDR2 YNFKEQ. The CDR3 here is CASSSQPGQGQPQHF. For the CDR3, the DNA is TGTGCCAGCAGCTCCCAACCGGGACAAGGTCAGCCCCAGCATTTT.

The gene calls are TRBV10-1 and TRBJ1-1; TRBD1 is a possible D gene (5 bases). Trimming pared 5 bases from V and 5 bases from J, leaving 12 bases between. This CDR3 has 13 residues. Germline CDR1 and CDR2: WNHNN and SYGVQD (reference sequence). The CDR3 region is CASSPGGGTEAFF. Written as DNA, the CDR3 is TGCGCCAGCAGTCCCGGGGGGGGGACTGAAGCTTTCTTT.

The chain has TRBV9 and TRBJ1-2; a possible D gene is TRBD1 (5 bases). This CDR3 comprises 17 residues. Deletions cut 4 bases from V and 6 bases from J, with 25 bases between. Germline V lookup: CDR1 SGDLS, CDR2 YYNGEE. As DNA, the CDR3 is TGTGCCAGCAGCCCGATGGTGACCGGGAGACTGGGGGATGGCTACACCTTC. Translation: CASSPMVTGRLGDGYTF.

The rearrangement joins TRBV10-2 to TRBJ2-1; D is possibly TRBD2 (5 bases). CDR1 and CDR2 (germline): WSHSY, SAAADI. CDR3 length: 17 residues. Trimming cost V 0 bases and J 1 base, with 13 bases left between them. CDR3 amino acids: CASSESLGRRSYNEQFF. The CDR3 DNA reads as TGCGCCAGCAGTGAGTCTTTGGGCAGGAGGTCCTACAATGAGCAGTTCTTC.

For this clone: This sample also contains other DNA sequences that code for the same CDR3. The rearrangement uses TRBV5-1 and TRBJ1-1, with D possibly being TRBD1 (6 bases). CDR1 SGHRS and CDR2 YFSETQ come from the germline V gene. CDR3 size: 13 residues. Trimming removed 1 base at V and 5 bases at J, with 9 bases between. DNA of the CDR3: TGCGCCAGCAGCTTGTTTAGGGGGACTGAAGCTTTCTTT. Its protein product is CASSLFRGTEAFF.

The chain links TRBV11-1 to TRBJ1-2; 7 bases align to TRBD1. The CDR3 has 14 residues. The germline CDR1 and CDR2 sequences are SGHAT and FQDESV (reference sequence). V lost 6 bases and J lost 6; bases outside the gene matches: 10. The CDR3 DNA reads as TGTGCCAGCAGTCTCCAGGACAGGTCGGATGGCTACACCTTC. This translates into CASSLQDRSDGYTF.